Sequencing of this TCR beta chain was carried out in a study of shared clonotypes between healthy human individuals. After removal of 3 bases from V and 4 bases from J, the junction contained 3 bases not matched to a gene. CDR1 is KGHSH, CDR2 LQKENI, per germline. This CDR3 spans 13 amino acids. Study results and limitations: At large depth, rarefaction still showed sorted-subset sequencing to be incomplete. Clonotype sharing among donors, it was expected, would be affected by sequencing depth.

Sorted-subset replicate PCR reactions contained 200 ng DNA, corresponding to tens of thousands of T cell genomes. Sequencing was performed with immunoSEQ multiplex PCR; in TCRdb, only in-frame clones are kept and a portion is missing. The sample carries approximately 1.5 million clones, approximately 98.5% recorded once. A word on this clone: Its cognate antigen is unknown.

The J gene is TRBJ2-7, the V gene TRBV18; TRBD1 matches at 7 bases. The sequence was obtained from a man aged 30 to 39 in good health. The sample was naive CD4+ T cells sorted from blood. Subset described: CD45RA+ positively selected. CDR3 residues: CASSPPDRYEQYF. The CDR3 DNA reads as TGTGCCAGCTCACCCCCGGACAGGTACGAGCAGTACTTC.